These 10 T cell receptor beta chains were all obtained from the same sample, sequenced in a study of shared clonotypes between healthy human individuals. TCRdb keeps only in-frame clones here, not all; method: immunoSEQ multiplex PCR. The sample contains 2,500,000 or so clones, around 94% of which appear only once. Specimen: naive CD4+ T cells sorted from blood. Noted subset: CD45RA+ positively selected. The receptors here all came from a man between 18 and 35 years old in good health.

The V gene is TRBV28, the J gene TRBJ1-5; 8 bases agree with TRBD1. This CDR3 is built from 15 residues. The ends lost 1 base at V and 5 bases at J; junction bases unmatched: 4. Germline assignment: CDR1 MDHEN and CDR2 SYDVKM. The CDR3 sequence: CASSLFSGGDQPQHF. Written as DNA, the CDR3 is TGTGCCAGCAGTTTATTTTCAGGGGGCGATCAGCCCCAGCATTTT.

The J gene is TRBJ2-3, the V gene TRBV10-3; 10 bases are a match to TRBD2. Germline V gene data show CDR1 as ENHRY and CDR2 as SYGVKD. V dropped 5 bases and J dropped 4; count of bases not matched to a gene: 6. The CDR3 has 15 amino acids. CDR3 in amino acids: CAISRASGSPDTQYF. In DNA form, the CDR3 reads TGTGCCATCAGTAGGGCTAGCGGGAGCCCAGATACGCAGTATTTT.

The rearrangement uses TRBV21-1 and TRBJ2-7; the D segment call TRBD1 is taken from the table without a DNA check. TRBV21-1 is recorded as a pseudogene. The CDR3 sequence is 15 residues long. The chain's CDR3 is CASTDDRVSSYEQYF. CDR3 DNA: TGTGCCAGCACCGACGACAGGGTGAGCTCCTACGAGCAGTACTTC.

The chain is built from TRBV6-5 and TRBJ1-6, with 11 positions matching TRBD1. CDR1 MNHEY and CDR2 SVGAGI come from the germline V gene. The CDR3 consists of 14 residues. V lost 9 bases and J lost 7; bases outside the gene matches: 5. In nucleotides, the CDR3 is TGTGCCAGTAGCGGACAGGGGGCAAATTCACCCCTCCACTTT. Its translation: CASSGQGANSPLHF.

CDR3 sequence (DNA): TGTGCCAGTAGTAATACGGTAGGCGAGCCCCAGCATTTT. It specifies CASSNTVGEPQHF. J is TRBJ1-5 and V is TRBV19; D ambiguous. Trimming shortened V by 4 bases and J by 8 bases, and 12 bases separated the two germline ends. CDR1 and CDR2 from the germline V gene are LNHDA and SQIVND (reference sequence). The CDR3 is 13 residues long.

In regard to this clone: The same CDR3 arises from other DNA sequences in this sample as well. This chain joins TRBV5-1 and TRBJ2-5; D tentatively fits TRBD1 or TRBD2 (5 bases each). The CDR3 length is 14 residues. V was clipped by 0 bases and J by 3 bases, with 9 bases between them. Germline V CDR1 and CDR2: SGHRS, YFSETQ. The CDR3 DNA sequence: TGCGCCAGCAGCTTGGGTGGGGGAGAAGAGACCCAGTACTTC. This gives the protein CASSLGGGEETQYF.

The V and J genes are TRBV5-4 and TRBJ1-3; D may be TRBD1 (5 bases). Germline V lookup: CDR1 SGHNT, CDR2 YYREEE (reference sequence). Trimming removed 4 bases from V and 6 bases from J, with 20 bases in between. This CDR3 region has 16 residues. The CDR3 spells CASSAVTGTGKNTIYF. The DNA of the CDR3 is TGTGCCAGCAGCGCCGTAACCGGGACGGGGAAAAACACCATATATTTT.

CDR3 residues: CASSFERAGTDTQYF. CDR3 nucleotides: TGTGCCAGCAGTTTCGAGCGAGCGGGCACAGATACGCAGTATTTT. This chain joins TRBV6-5 and TRBJ2-3, with a tentative D call TRBD2 (5 bases). There are 15 residues in the CDR3. The V end was cut by 4 bases, the J end by 1 base, with 12 bases between. CDR1 is MNHEY, CDR2 SVGAGI, per germline.

Turning to this clone: The same CDR3 can be traced to other DNA sequences in this sample. The chain is built from TRBV18 and TRBJ2-7; TRBD1 agrees at 10 bases. Germline V gene data show CDR1 as KGHSH and CDR2 as LQKENI. Trimming at V came to 1 base and at J to 5 bases, leaving 2 bases not matched to a gene. This CDR3 spans 14 amino acids. CDR3 amino acids: CASSPRTGGDEQYF. The CDR3 region has the DNA TGTGCCAGCTCACCACGGACAGGGGGGGACGAGCAGTACTTC.

This clone has only one observation. The V gene is TRBV11-2, the J gene TRBJ2-2; a possible D gene is TRBD2 (6 bases). With 5 bases removed from V and 7 bases from J, the gap between germline ends came to 23 bases. Germline V gives CDR1 SGHAT, CDR2 FQNNGV. The CDR3 spans 17 residues. This CDR3 reads CASSPPVAVGVGGELFF. CDR3 DNA: TGTGCCAGCAGCCCCCCGGTAGCGGTGGGAGTTGGCGGGGAGCTGTTTTTT.